This T cell receptor beta chain stems from a study of blood T cell repertoires in COVID-19. The wider study: Donors in the United States, Italy and Spain gave samples during acute or convalescent COVID-19.

Source study methods: Scientists estimated how many nucleated cells there were by amplifying reference gene primers. Sequenced by immunoSEQ multiplex PCR; TCRdb stores in-frame clones only, minus some. V, J and clone size reflect that table, while D and trimming were determined from the DNA. The sample lists approximately 530,000 clones; around nine tenths were seen once. The CDR3 extends over 15 amino acids. The V gene lost 0 bases and the J gene lost 1 base, with 9 bases spanning the gap. Germline loops: CDR1 SNHLY, CDR2 FYNNEI. V and J are TRBV2 and TRBJ2-5, with TRBD1 as a possible D gene (6 bases). The sequence derives from a woman in her forties or fifties with COVID-19, enrolled during active disease. Specimen: peripheral blood. The CDR3 reads CASSEAPGVQETQYF. The DNA of the CDR3 is TGTGCCAGCAGTGAAGCCCCAGGGGTCCAAGAGACCCAGTACTTC.